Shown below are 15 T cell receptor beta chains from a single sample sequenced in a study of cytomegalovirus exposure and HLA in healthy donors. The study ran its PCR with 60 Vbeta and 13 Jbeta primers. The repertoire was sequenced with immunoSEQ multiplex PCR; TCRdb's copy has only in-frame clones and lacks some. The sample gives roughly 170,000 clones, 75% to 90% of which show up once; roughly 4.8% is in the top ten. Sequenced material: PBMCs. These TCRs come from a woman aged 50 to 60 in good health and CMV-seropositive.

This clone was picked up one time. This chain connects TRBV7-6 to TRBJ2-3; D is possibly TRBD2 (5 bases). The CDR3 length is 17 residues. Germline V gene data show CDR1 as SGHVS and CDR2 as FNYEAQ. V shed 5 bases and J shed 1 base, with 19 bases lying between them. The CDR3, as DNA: TGTGCCAGCAGCCCTTTCCGAGGGCCTGTTGGCACAGATACGCAGTATTTT. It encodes CASSPFRGPVGTDTQYF.

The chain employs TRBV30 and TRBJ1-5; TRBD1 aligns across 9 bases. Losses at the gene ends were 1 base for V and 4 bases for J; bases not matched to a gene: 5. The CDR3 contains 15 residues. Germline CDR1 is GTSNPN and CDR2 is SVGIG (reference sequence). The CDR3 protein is CAWSGPGTGNQPQHF. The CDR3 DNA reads TGTGCCTGGAGTGGCCCCGGGACAGGGAATCAGCCCCAGCATTTT.

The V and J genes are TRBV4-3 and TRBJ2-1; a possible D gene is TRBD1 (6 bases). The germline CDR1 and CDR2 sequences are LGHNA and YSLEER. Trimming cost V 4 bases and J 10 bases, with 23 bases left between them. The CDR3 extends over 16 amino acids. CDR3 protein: CASSREPGTGSGEQFF. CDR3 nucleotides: TGCGCCAGCAGCCGAGAACCCGGTACAGGGTCGGGGGAGCAGTTCTTC.

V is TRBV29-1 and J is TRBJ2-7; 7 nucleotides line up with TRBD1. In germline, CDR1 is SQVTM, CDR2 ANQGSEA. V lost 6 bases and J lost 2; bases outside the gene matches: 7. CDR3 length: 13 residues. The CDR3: CSVEQGSPYEQYF. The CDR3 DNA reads TGCAGCGTCGAACAGGGGAGTCCCTACGAGCAGTACTTC.

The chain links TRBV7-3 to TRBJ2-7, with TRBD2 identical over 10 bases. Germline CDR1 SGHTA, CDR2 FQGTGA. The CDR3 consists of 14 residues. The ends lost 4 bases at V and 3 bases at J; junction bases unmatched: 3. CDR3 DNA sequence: TGTGCCAGCAGCTCAAGCGGGAGGGGCTACGAGCAGTACTTC. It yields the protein CASSSSGRGYEQYF.

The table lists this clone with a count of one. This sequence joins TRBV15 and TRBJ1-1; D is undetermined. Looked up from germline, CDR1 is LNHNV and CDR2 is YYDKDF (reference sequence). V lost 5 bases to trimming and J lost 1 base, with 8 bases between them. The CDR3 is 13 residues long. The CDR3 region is CATSPVSNTEAFF. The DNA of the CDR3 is TGTGCCACCAGCCCAGTCTCGAACACTGAAGCTTTCTTT.

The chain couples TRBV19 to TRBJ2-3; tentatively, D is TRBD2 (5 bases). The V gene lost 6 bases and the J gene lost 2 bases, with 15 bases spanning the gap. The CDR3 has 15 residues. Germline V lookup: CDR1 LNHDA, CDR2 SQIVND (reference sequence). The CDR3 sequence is CASSPLSGYTDTQYF. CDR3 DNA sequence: TGTGCCAGTAGCCCGCTGTCGGGGTACACAGATACGCAGTATTTT. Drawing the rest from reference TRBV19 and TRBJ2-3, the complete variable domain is DGGITQSPKYLFRKEGQNVTLSCEQNLNHDAMYWYRQDPGQGLRLIYYSQIVNDFQKGDIAEGYSVSREKKESFPLTVTSAQKNPTAFYLCASSPLSGYTDTQYFGPGTRLTVL.

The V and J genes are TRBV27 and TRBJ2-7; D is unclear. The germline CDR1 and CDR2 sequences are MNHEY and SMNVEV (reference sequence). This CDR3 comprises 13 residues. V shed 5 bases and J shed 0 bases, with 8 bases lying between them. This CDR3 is CASSPYPSYEQYF. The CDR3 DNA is TGTGCCAGCAGTCCCTACCCCTCCTACGAGCAGTACTTC.

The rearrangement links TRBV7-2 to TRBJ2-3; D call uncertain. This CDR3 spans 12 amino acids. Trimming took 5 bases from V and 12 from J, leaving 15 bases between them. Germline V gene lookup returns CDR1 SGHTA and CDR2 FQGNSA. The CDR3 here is CASSLDSGFQYF. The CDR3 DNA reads TGTGCCAGCAGCCTCGACTCGGGTTTCCAGTATTTT.

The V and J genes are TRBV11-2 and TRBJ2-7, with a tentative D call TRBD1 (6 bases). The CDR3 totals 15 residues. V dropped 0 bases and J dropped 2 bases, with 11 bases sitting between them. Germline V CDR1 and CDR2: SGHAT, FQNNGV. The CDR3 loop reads CASSLEGTRAYEQYF. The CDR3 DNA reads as TGTGCCAGCAGCTTAGAAGGGACACGCGCCTACGAGCAGTACTTC.

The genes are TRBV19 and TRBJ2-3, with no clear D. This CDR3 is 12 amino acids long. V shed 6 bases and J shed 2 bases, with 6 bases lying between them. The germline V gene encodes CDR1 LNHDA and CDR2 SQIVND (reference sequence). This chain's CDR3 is CASSPDTDTQYF. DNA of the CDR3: TGTGCCAGTAGCCCAGACACAGATACGCAGTATTTT.

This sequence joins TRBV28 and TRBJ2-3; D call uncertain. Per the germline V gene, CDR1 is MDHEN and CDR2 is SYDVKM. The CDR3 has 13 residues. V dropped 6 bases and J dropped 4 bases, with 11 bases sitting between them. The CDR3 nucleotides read TGTGCCAGCAGGCTCGGTTCGGCAGATACGCAGTATTTT. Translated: CASRLGSADTQYF.

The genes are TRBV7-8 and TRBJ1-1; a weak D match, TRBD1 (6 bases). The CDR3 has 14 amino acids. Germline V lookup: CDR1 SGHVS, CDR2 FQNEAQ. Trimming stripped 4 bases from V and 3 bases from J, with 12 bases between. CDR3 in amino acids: CASSSGVGHTEAFF. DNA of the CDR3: TGTGCCAGCAGCTCAGGGGTAGGGCACACTGAAGCTTTCTTT.

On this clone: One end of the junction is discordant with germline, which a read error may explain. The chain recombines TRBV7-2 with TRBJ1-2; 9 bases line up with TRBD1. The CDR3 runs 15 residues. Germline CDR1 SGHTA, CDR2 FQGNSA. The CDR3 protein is CASSVAGDRVYGYTF. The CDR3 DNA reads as TGTGCCAGCAGCGTAGCCGGGGACAGGGTCTATGGCTACACCTTC.

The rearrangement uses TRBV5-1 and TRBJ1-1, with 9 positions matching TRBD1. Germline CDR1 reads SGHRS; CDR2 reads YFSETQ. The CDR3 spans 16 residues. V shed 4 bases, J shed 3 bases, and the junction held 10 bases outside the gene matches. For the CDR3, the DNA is TGCGCCAGCAGCATAACAGGGGGCCTAACTCACACTGAAGCTTTCTTT. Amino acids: CASSITGGLTHTEAFF. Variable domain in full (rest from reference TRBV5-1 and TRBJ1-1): KAGVTQTPRYLIKTRGQQVTLSCSPISGHRSVSWYQQTPGQGLQFLFEYFSETQRNKGNFPGRFSGRQFSNSRSEMNVSTLELGDSALYLCASSITGGLTHTEAFFGQGTRLTVV.